This TCR beta chain came from a study of regulatory T cells in long-lasting Graves disease. In the study overall: Persistent cases took antithyroid drugs over 5 years and stayed TSH receptor antibody positive.

CDR3 length: 14 residues. V dropped 2 bases and J dropped 8 bases, with 13 bases sitting between them. CDR1 SGHTS and CDR2 YDEGEE come from the germline V gene. This clonotype was seen only a few times. HTBI primers from iRepertoire and Arm-PCR of CDR3 regions yielded the TCR beta libraries. TCRdb processed the multiplex PCR reads anew with MiXCR; each CDR3 protein has one entry. The table has hundreds of thousands of distinct CDR3 sequences, 20% seen once; the top ten hold 6.5% to 8%. The time point was: persistent/refractory GD, antithyroid drugs over 5 years with positive TRAb. Preparation of the TCR library used RNA extracted from PBMCs.

This TCR was sampled from a female donor with Graves disease. Sequences were derived from peripheral blood mononuclear cells (PBMCs), sampled when the disease was refractory, from a patient treated with antithyroid drugs. The chain carries TRBV5-8 and TRBJ1-4; D is uncertain. The DNA for the CDR3 is TGTGCCAGCAGCTTTCTTGGGCTCCCGGAAAAACTGTTTTTT. Residues: CASSFLGLPEKLFF.